The 26 T cell receptor beta chains below were found in one sample sequenced in a study of blood T cell repertoires in COVID-19. Data came from immunoSEQ multiplex PCR; TCRdb stores just in-frame clones and leaves some out. The sample shows about 330,000 clones, more than 85% of them seen only once. The specimen sequenced was PBMCs or T cells enriched from blood (not recorded which). The receptors originated from a woman in her twenties or thirties who had recovered from COVID-19.

V gene TRBV9 combines with J gene TRBJ2-7, with TRBD2 identical over 8 bases. Trimming at V came to 0 bases and at J to 0 bases, leaving 2 bases not matched to a gene. The CDR3 is 15 amino acids. Germline CDR1 SGDLS, CDR2 YYNGEE. CDR3 residues: CASSVGGTSSYEQYF. Here the CDR3 DNA reads TGTGCCAGCAGCGTAGGAGGGACTAGCTCCTACGAGCAGTACTTC.

The chain is built from TRBV7-2 and TRBJ1-6; possibly TRBD1 for D (5 bases). Between the trimmed V and J ends, which lost 5 bases and 9 bases, there was a span of 11 bases. CDR1 is SGHTA and CDR2 is FQGNSA in the germline V gene. The CDR3 runs 13 residues. The DNA of the CDR3 is TGTGCCAGCAGCCCCGACAGAGTTTCACCCCTCCACTTT. Translation gives CASSPDRVSPLHF.

The V and J genes are TRBV27 and TRBJ1-1, with D uncertain. Trimming took 6 bases from V and 2 from J, leaving 10 bases between them. The CDR3 contains 13 residues. CDR1 and CDR2 (germline): MNHEY, SMNVEV (reference sequence). The CDR3 sequence is CASRPDTNTEAFF. For the CDR3, the DNA is TGTGCCAGCAGGCCCGACACTAACACTGAAGCTTTCTTT.

The gene calls are TRBV30 and TRBJ2-2; possible D gene TRBD2, 5 bases. V was pared by 4 bases and J by 2 bases, with 11 bases between. Germline CDR1 GTSNPN, CDR2 SVGIG (reference sequence). The CDR3 totals 14 residues. CDR3 amino acids: CAWKRTLNTGELFF. For the CDR3, the DNA is TGTGCCTGGAAGAGGACTTTAAACACCGGGGAGCTGTTTTTT.

To note about this clone: The junction departs from germline at one end; a sequencing error may be responsible. The chain carries TRBV27 and TRBJ2-4, with TRBD1 identical over 8 bases. The CDR3 covers 12 residues. CDR1 is MNHEY, CDR2 SMNVEV, per germline (reference sequence). This CDR3 is CASSSPGTGFHF. CDR3 DNA: TGTGCCAGCAGTAGCCCCGGGACAGGTTTCCACTTC.

The chain employs TRBV30 and TRBJ1-2; TRBD1 aligns across 12 bases. The CDR3 has 15 residues. Germline loops: CDR1 GTSNPN, CDR2 SVGIG (reference sequence). The trim removed 8 bases at V and 4 bases at J, leaving 11 bases unmatched. The DNA for the CDR3 is TGTGCCGCAAGGGGGACAGGGGGCCTGTTCTATGGCTACACCTTC. Its protein is CAARGTGGLFYGYTF. Complete variable domain (other parts from reference TRBV30 and TRBJ1-2): SQTIHQWPATLVQPVGSPLSLECTVEGTSNPNLYWYRQAAGRGLQLLFYSVGIGQISSEVPQNLSASRPQDRQFILSSKKLLLSDSGFYLCAARGTGGLFYGYTFGSGTRLTVV.

The genes are TRBV24-1 and TRBJ2-7; D is ambiguous. The CDR3 length is 14 residues. V gave up 5 bases and J gave up 3 bases, with 13 bases separating them. CDR1 and CDR2 from the germline V gene are KGHDR and SFDVKD. This chain's CDR3 is CATSGSDGVYEQYF. CDR3 DNA: TGTGCCACCAGTGGCTCAGACGGAGTCTACGAGCAGTACTTC.

CDR3 sequence reads: CASSREPGTSGSAYEQYF. The CDR3 bases are TGTGCCAGCAGCCGAGAACCCGGGACTAGCGGGAGTGCCTACGAGCAGTACTTC. The chain links TRBV3-1 (or the pseudogene TRBV3-2) to TRBJ2-7; 14 bases map to TRBD2. Germline-derived CDR1 and CDR2 are LGHDT and YNNKEL (reference sequence). The CDR3 length is 18 residues. V trimming: 4 bases; J trimming: 2 bases; junction bases outside the gene matches: 10.

The chain recombines TRBV5-1 with TRBJ2-2, with 8 nucleotides matching TRBD2. Germline-derived CDR1 and CDR2 are SGHRS and YFSETQ. Germline trimming cut 1 base from V and 2 bases from J; bases unmatched to any gene: 1. This CDR3 is 15 amino acids long. The CDR3 sequence: CASSLTSGNTGELFF. The CDR3 DNA reads as TGCGCCAGCAGCTTGACTAGCGGTAACACCGGGGAGCTGTTTTTT.

The genes are TRBV19 and TRBJ2-3; 8 bases agree with TRBD2. Germline V gene lookup returns CDR1 LNHDA and CDR2 SQIVND (reference sequence). Trimming at V came to 3 bases and at J to 0 bases, leaving 8 bases not matched to a gene. The CDR3 has 17 residues. The CDR3 nucleotides read TGTGCCAGTAGTATTAAAGCGGCTAGCGGGAGCACAGATACGCAGTATTTT. The encoded protein is CASSIKAASGSTDTQYF.

This CDR3 reads CASRGQFDQPQHF. The CDR3 nucleotides read TGTGCCAGCAGGGGACAGTTCGATCAGCCCCAGCATTTT. The chain links TRBV28 to TRBJ1-5; 7 nucleotides match TRBD1. Germline assignment: CDR1 MDHEN and CDR2 SYDVKM. The V segment lost 6 bases and the J segment 5 bases; nucleotides outside the gene matches: 4. The CDR3 spans 13 residues.

This chain connects TRBV28 to TRBJ2-7, with D tentatively TRBD1 (5 bases). The CDR3 spans 16 residues. V gave up 7 bases and J gave up 5 bases, with 24 bases separating them. The germline V gene encodes CDR1 MDHEN and CDR2 SYDVKM. The CDR3 DNA sequence: TGTGCCAGCACTAAAAACCCCACCGGGCAGGGCGACGAGCAGTACTTC. This sequence encodes CASTKNPTGQGDEQYF. The full variable domain, rest sourced from reference TRBV28 and TRBJ2-7, is DVKVTQSSRYLVKRTGEKVFLECVQDMDHENMFWYRQDPGLGLRLIYFSYDVKMKEKGDIPEGYSVSREKKERFSLILESASTNQTSMYLCASTKNPTGQGDEQYFGPGTRLTVT.

Here the CDR3 DNA reads TGTGCCAGCAGTTCCCTTGGGACAGGGAGGGGACAGAACACTGAAGCTTTCTTT. Translated: CASSSLGTGRGQNTEAFF. The chain links TRBV7-6 to TRBJ1-1; 9 bases line up with TRBD1. The CDR3 spans 18 residues. Losses at the gene ends were 6 bases for V and 1 base for J; bases not matched to a gene: 15. Germline loops: CDR1 SGHVS, CDR2 FNYEAQ.

This chain joins TRBV18 and TRBJ2-1; 12 bases agree with TRBD2. CDR1 and CDR2 from the germline V gene are KGHSH and LQKENI. V lost 4 bases to trimming and J lost 8 bases; unmatched junction nucleotides: 9. The CDR3 is 16 amino acids. This CDR3 is CASSRTSGGPYDEQFF. The DNA for the CDR3 is TGTGCCAGCTCACGAACTAGCGGGGGGCCCTATGATGAGCAGTTCTTC.

CDR3 protein: CASSRDAGYEQYF. The CDR3 region has the DNA TGTGCCAGCAGCAGGGACGCGGGGTACGAGCAGTACTTC. The gene calls are TRBV7-2 and TRBJ2-7; TRBD2 might be the D (6 bases). The CDR3 is made up of 13 amino acids. In germline, CDR1 is SGHTA, CDR2 FQGNSA. V gave up 5 bases and J gave up 4 bases, with 12 bases separating them. Drawing the rest from reference TRBV7-2 and TRBJ2-7, the complete variable domain is GAGVSQSPSNKVTEKGKDVELRCDPISGHTALYWYRQSLGQGLEFLIYFQGNSAPDKSGLPSDRFSAERTGGSVSTLTIQRTQQEDSAVYLCASSRDAGYEQYFGPGTRLTVT.

The chain couples TRBV6-1 to TRBJ1-1; D is uncertain. The germline gives CDR1 MNHNS, CDR2 SASEGT. The CDR3 runs to 16 residues. V was pared by 0 bases and J by 1 base, with 12 bases between. CDR3 amino acids: CASSEAHRRWNTEAFF. CDR3 DNA: TGTGCCAGCAGTGAAGCGCATCGGAGGTGGAACACTGAAGCTTTCTTT.

The V call is TRBV13, the J call TRBJ2-3; 9 bases are a match to TRBD2. The length of the CDR3 is 14 residues. Losses at the gene ends were 3 bases for V and 11 bases for J; bases not matched to a gene: 9. Per the germline V gene, CDR1 is PRHDT and CDR2 is FYEKMQ (reference sequence). The CDR3 protein is CASSFPSGTPRQYF. In DNA form, the CDR3 reads TGTGCCAGCAGCTTTCCTAGCGGGACCCCAAGGCAGTATTTT.

The chain recombines TRBV3-1 (or the pseudogene TRBV3-2) with TRBJ2-3; D gene unclear. The V and J ends lost 8 bases and 0 bases respectively, with 12 bases between them. The CDR3 consists of 14 residues. Looked up from germline, CDR1 is LGHDT and CDR2 is YNNKEL (reference sequence). CDR3 DNA sequence: TGTGCCAGCCGCTTGGCTGCTAGCACAGATACGCAGTATTTT. Translated: CASRLAASTDTQYF.

The chain has TRBV5-4 and TRBJ2-5; 11 bases fit TRBD2. This CDR3 is built from 16 residues. V lost 0 bases to trimming and J lost 5 bases; unmatched junction nucleotides: 6. Germline loops: CDR1 SGHNT, CDR2 YYREEE (reference sequence). The CDR3 DNA is TGTGCCAGCAGCTTGGAAATAGCGGGGGGGCCGGAGACCCAGTACTTC. This gives the protein CASSLEIAGGPETQYF.

The V call is TRBV5-1, the J call TRBJ2-2; tentatively, D is TRBD1 (5 bases). The CDR3 is 16 amino acids. V lost 4 bases to trimming and J lost 0 bases, with 13 bases between them. CDR1 and CDR2 (germline): SGHRS, YFSETQ. The CDR3: CASSLLPTANTGELFF. In DNA, the CDR3 is TGCGCCAGCAGCCTGCTGCCGACAGCGAACACCGGGGAGCTGTTTTTT.

V usage is TRBV2 and J usage is TRBJ2-7; D perhaps matches TRBD2 (5 bases). The CDR3 has 14 residues. The germline V and J ends were trimmed by 7 bases and 2 bases, with 15 bases remaining between them. Germline V gives CDR1 SNHLY, CDR2 FYNNEI. This CDR3 reads CASKPPTGAYEQYF. CDR3 in DNA: TGTGCCAGCAAGCCCCCCACCGGGGCCTACGAGCAGTACTTC.

The CDR3 reads CASSSGFYGYTF. The CDR3 DNA reads as TGTGCCAGCAGCTCAGGGTTCTATGGCTACACCTTC. The V gene is TRBV6-2 or TRBV6-3, the J gene TRBJ1-2; D perhaps matches TRBD1 (5 bases). Germline CDR1 MNHEY, CDR2 SVGEGT. V was pared by 6 bases and J by 4 bases, with 9 bases between. This CDR3 has 12 residues.

The chain joins TRBV27 to TRBJ2-6, with a weak D call TRBD1 (5 bases). Trimming cost V 2 bases and J 0 bases, with 5 bases left between them. The CDR3 consists of 15 residues. Germline V gene sequence: CDR1 MNHEY, CDR2 SMNVEV (reference sequence). The CDR3 region has the DNA TGTGCCAGCAGTTTAAGGGGCTCTGGGGCCAACGTCCTGACTTTC. Its protein is CASSLRGSGANVLTF.

V and J are TRBV10-2 and TRBJ2-1; the match to TRBD2 covers 10 bases. Looked up from germline, CDR1 is WSHSY and CDR2 is SAAADI. The CDR3 runs to 14 residues. J gave up 4 bases and V 10 bases, and 7 bases lay outside the gene matches. The CDR3 DNA sequence: TGCGCCACCGAGACTAGCGGGCTGTACAATGAGCAGTTCTTC. It codes for CATETSGLYNEQFF.

A remark on this clone: The sample holds other DNA sequences that translate to the same CDR3. V is TRBV5-1 and J is TRBJ1-1, with D possibly being TRBD1 (6 bases). There are 13 residues in the CDR3. The germline gives CDR1 SGHRS, CDR2 YFSETQ. With 0 bases removed from V and 3 bases from J, the gap between germline ends came to 6 bases. The CDR3 DNA follows: TGCGCCAGCAGCTTGGCAGGGGACACTGAAGCTTTCTTT. Its protein is CASSLAGDTEAFF.

The chain recombines TRBV7-6 with TRBJ1-4; D not certain. This CDR3 has 12 amino acids. Germline V CDR1 and CDR2: SGHVS, FNYEAQ. The V gene lost 1 base and the J gene lost 8 bases, with 5 bases spanning the gap. CDR3 residues: CASSLVGEKLFF. The CDR3 DNA is TGTGCCAGCAGCTTAGTTGGCGAAAAACTGTTTTTT.